This T cell receptor (beta chain) was found in a study of human T cells and chemical hapten exposure. About the research overall: 2% DPC was applied to roughly 2 cm by roughly 2 cm of upper inner arm skin for sensitization. General study points: DPC sensitization left the count of TCRs above 1 in 1000 unchanged.

The germline V and J ends were trimmed by 3 bases and 3 bases, with 11 bases remaining between them. The CDR3 has 15 amino acids. Germline CDR1 is SGHTA and CDR2 is FQGNSA. TCRdb re-called the RACE reads with MiXCR, one entry per CDR3 protein. The sample contains 380,000 or so distinct CDR3 sequences, 4.8% of which appear only once. Time point described: patch test 1, 2 weeks after DPC sensitization. Treatment indicated: therapeutic diphenylcyclopropenone sensitization with weekly scalp DPC. Every donor had alopecia and was 18 to 70 years old; all were suitable for DPC. Whole blood, unfractionated, served as the material for total RNA extraction. In its sample, this clonotype was seen many times. Antigen specificity is unknown.

This sequence was found in a woman in her forties or fifties with alopecia areata. Some clones in this sample may be carry-over from other donors' samples. This rearrangement joins TRBV7-2 to TRBJ2-2; maybe TRBD1 (6 bases). The sample here was whole blood, taken in connection with sensitization to the hapten diphenylcyclopropenone (DPC). Here the CDR3 reads CASSFKGVDTGELFF. In DNA, the CDR3 is TGTGCCAGCAGCTTCAAGGGGGTGGACACCGGGGAGCTGTTTTTT.